A selection of T cell receptor beta chains follows, all from one sample in a study of T cells after somatic rescue of genetic block. Sequencing was performed with immunoSEQ multiplex PCR; in TCRdb, only in-frame clones are kept and a portion is missing. The sample has 60,000 to 90,000 clones, roughly 88% seen once; the top ten hold 2.5% to 3%. The sequencing input was peripheral blood mononuclear cells (PBMCs). These TCRs come from a young man. CDR3s include the opening cysteine and the closing phenylalanine or tryptophan. A D gene is named only where the DNA matches it firmly. Clone size is not always given. Where it is, it says once, few, many or a class for expanded clones.

TRBJ2-7,TRBV21-1,NA,NA,CASRSERRLLYEQYF,TGTGCCAGCAGGTCGGAGCGGCGGCTACTCTACGAGCAGTACTTC
TRBJ2-1,TRBV27,NA,TRBD2,CASSAGGAYNEQFF,TGTGCCAGCAGTGCGGGAGGGGCCTACAATGAGCAGTTCTTC
TRBJ1-3,TRBV19,NA,NA,CASSIRGRPSSGNTIYF,TGTGCCAGTAGTATTCGGGGAAGGCCAAGCTCTGGAAACACCATATATTTT
TRBJ1-2,TRBV4-2,NA,NA,CASSQVLRSGSYGYTF,TGTGCCAGCAGCCAAGTTTTAAGATCGGGCAGCTATGGCTACACCTTC
TRBJ2-3,TRBV23-1,NA,TRBD1,CASSQSPGQGAPDTQYF,TGCGCCAGCAGTCAATCCCCGGGACAGGGGGCCCCAGATACGCAGTATTTT
TRBJ2-2,TRBV11-3,NA,TRBD1,CASSPWTGANTGELFF,TGTGCCAGCAGCCCTTGGACAGGGGCGAACACCGGGGAGCTGTTTTTT
TRBJ2-1,TRBV19,NA,TRBD1,CASGDRSNEQFF,TGTGCCAGTGGGGACAGGAGCAATGAGCAGTTCTTC
TRBJ2-7,TRBV13,NA,NA,CASRPTSGGYEQYF,TGTGCCAGCAGGCCAACTTCCGGGGGCTACGAGCAGTACTTC
TRBJ2-1,TRBV7-9,NA,NA,CASRDLGEQFF,TGTGCCAGCAGGGATCTAGGCGAGCAGTTCTTC
TRBJ1-2,TRBV30,NA,NA,CASGASANGYTF,TGTGCCTCTGGAGCCTCTGCAAATGGCTACACCTTC
TRBJ2-7,TRBV4-3,NA,NA,CASSQDHRETYEQYF,TGCGCCAGCAGCCAAGATCATCGGGAAACCTACGAGCAGTACTTC
TRBJ2-3,TRBV18,NA,TRBD2,CASSPRTGTSGRLGTDTQYF,TGTGCCAGCTCACCACGTACCGGGACTAGCGGGAGGCTGGGCACAGATACGCAGTATTTT
TRBJ2-3,TRBV6-1,NA,NA,CASSDQPETRTDTQYF,TGTGCCAGCAGTGACCAGCCAGAGACACGCACAGATACGCAGTATTTT
TRBJ2-5,TRBV18,NA,NA,CASSPGAQETQYF,TGTGCCAGCTCACCTGGGGCGCAAGAGACCCAGTACTTC
TRBJ2-1,TRBV7-3,NA,NA,CASSLTGHNEQFF,TGTGCCAGCAGCTTAACTGGGCACAATGAGCAGTTCTTC
TRBJ1-5,TRBV4-2,NA,NA,CASSQGGIAFNQPQHF,TGTGCCAGCAGCCAAGGGGGGATTGCATTCAATCAGCCCCAGCATTTT
TRBJ2-4,TRBV21-1,NA,NA,CASSKIGQGQKGLAKNIQYF,TGTGCCAGCAGCAAAATTGGACAGGGCCAAAAAGGTCTAGCCAAAAACATTCAGTACTTC
TRBJ2-5,TRBV7-8,NA,TRBD1,CASSPRRTGQETQYF,TGTGCCAGCAGCCCCAGGCGGACAGGCCAAGAGACCCAGTACTTC
TRBJ2-3,TRBV4-3,NA,NA,CASSQGGKDTQYF,TGCGCCAGCAGCCAAGGCGGAAAGGATACGCAGTATTTT
TRBJ2-7,TRBV21-1,NA,NA,CASSILAGEYEQYF,TGTGCCAGCAGCATCCTAGCGGGAGAATACGAGCAGTACTTC
TRBJ1-5,TRBV7-2,NA,NA,CASSLKLLPGSNQPQHF,TGTGCCAGCAGCTTAAAACTGCTCCCGGGCAGCAATCAGCCCCAGCATTTT
TRBJ2-3,TRBV12-5,NA,NA,CASGLGGGSYSDTQYF,TGTGCTAGTGGTTTGGGAGGGGGGTCGTATTCAGATACGCAGTATTTT
TRBJ1-6,TRBV28,NA,NA,CASSSPSTGRLYNSPLHF,TGTGCCAGCAGTTCCCCCAGCACGGGCAGGCTTTATAATTCACCCCTCCACTTT
TRBJ2-1,TRBV2,NA,NA,CASSTREGYNEQFF,TGTGCCAGCAGTACCCGGGAAGGGTACAATGAGCAGTTCTTC
TRBJ2-3,TRBV5-4,NA,NA,CASSPPGRDTQYF,TGTGCCAGCAGCCCTCCGGGGCGAGATACGCAGTATTTT
TRBJ1-2,TRBV30,NA,NA,CAWSALQGGYTF,TGTGCCTGGAGTGCCTTACAGGGAGGCTACACCTTC
TRBJ2-3,TRBV15,NA,TRBD2,CATSRAVAGDDTQYF,TGTGCCACCAGCAGAGCCGTAGCGGGGGACGATACGCAGTATTTT
TRBJ2-3,TRBV2,NA,NA,CASSEGAGKDTQYF,TGTGCCAGCAGTGAAGGGGCCGGGAAGGATACGCAGTATTTT
TRBJ2-7,TRBV6-1,NA,TRBD1,CASSARQGLTYEQYF,TGTGCCAGCAGTGCACGACAGGGATTGACTTACGAGCAGTACTTC
TRBJ1-2,TRBV28,NA,NA,CASTRGDYGYTF,TGTGCCAGCACCAGGGGAGACTATGGCTACACCTTC
TRBJ1-5,TRBV19,NA,NA,CASTNGPDPNQPQHF,TGTGCCAGTACCAACGGCCCCGACCCCAATCAGCCCCAGCATTTT
TRBJ1-6,TRBV28,NA,TRBD1,CASRPQGALSSPLHF,TGTGCCAGCAGGCCACAGGGGGCCTTGAGTTCACCCCTCCACTTT
TRBJ1-4,TRBV18,NA,NA,CASSPGRNEKLFF,TGTGCCAGCTCACCAGGGCGTAATGAAAAACTGTTTTTT
TRBJ2-7,TRBV13,NA,NA,CASSLGKSSYEQYF,TGTGCCAGCAGCTTAGGGAAAAGCTCCTACGAGCAGTACTTC
TRBJ1-2,TRBV9,NA,NA,CASSVARDTVYGYTF,TGTGCCAGCAGCGTAGCCCGGGACACAGTCTATGGCTACACCTTC
TRBJ2-3,TRBV5-1,NA,NA,CASSLGEPASTDTQYF,TGCGCCAGCAGCTTGGGGGAACCCGCTAGCACAGATACGCAGTATTTT
TRBJ2-1,TRBV6-6,once,TRBD2,CASTKGLESYNEQFF,TGTGCCAGCACCAAAGGACTAGAATCGTACAATGAGCAGTTCTTC
TRBJ2-7,TRBV27,NA,NA,CASSFGSSSYEQYF,TGTGCCAGCAGTTTCGGCAGTTCCTCCTACGAGCAGTACTTC
TRBJ2-6,TRBV7-9,NA,TRBD1,CASSFLRGQGAGANVLTF,TGTGCCAGCAGCTTTTTAAGAGGACAGGGGGCCGGGGCCAACGTCCTGACTTTC
TRBJ2-3,TRBV4-2,NA,NA,CASSWGVDTQYF,TGTGCCAGCAGCTGGGGTGTGGATACGCAGTATTTT
TRBJ1-4,TRBV7-2,NA,NA,CASSPSPGGYEKLFF,TGTGCCAGCAGCCCCTCGCCGGGAGGGTATGAAAAACTGTTTTTT
TRBJ1-2,TRBV2,NA,TRBD1,CASSEGQKREYGYTF,TGTGCCAGCAGTGAGGGACAGAAGAGGGAATATGGCTACACCTTC
TRBJ2-7,TRBV2,NA,NA,CASRPRFGTSDSYEQYF,TGTGCCAGCAGGCCGAGGTTCGGGACATCGGACTCCTACGAGCAGTACTTC
TRBJ1-1,TRBV18,few,NA,CASSLGDGMNTEAFF,TGTGCCAGCTCACTAGGGGACGGGATGAACACTGAAGCTTTCTTT
TRBJ1-2,TRBV27,NA,TRBD1,CASSFIHIRPGGLYGYTF,TGTGCCAGCAGTTTCATTCACATTCGGCCAGGGGGGCTCTATGGCTACACCTTC
TRBJ2-3,TRBV15,NA,TRBD2,CATAPWTSDTDTQYF,TGTGCCACCGCTCCATGGACTAGCGACACAGATACGCAGTATTTT
TRBJ2-1,TRBV7-6,NA,TRBD2,CASSLRFRLAGDNEQFF,TGTGCCAGCAGCTTAAGGTTTAGACTAGCGGGAGACAATGAGCAGTTCTTC
TRBJ1-1,TRBV6-5,once,TRBD1,CASSYGTGGTEAFF,TGTGCCAGCAGTTACGGGACAGGGGGTACTGAAGCTTTCTTT
TRBJ2-1,TRBV6-5,NA,NA,CASGALRGIDEQFF,TGTGCCAGCGGCGCACTCAGGGGTATCGATGAGCAGTTCTTC
TRBJ2-3,TRBV7-6,NA,NA,CASSRFGGAGTDTQYF,TGTGCCAGCAGCCGGTTTGGGGGGGCGGGCACAGATACGCAGTATTTT
TRBJ1-3,TRBV13,NA,NA,CASSSASQGISGNTIYF,TGTGCCAGCAGCTCCGCATCGCAGGGGATCTCTGGAAACACCATATATTTT
TRBJ1-2,TRBV18,few,TRBD1,CASSPPSGGAYGYTF,TGTGCCAGCTCACCACCGTCAGGGGGGGCTTATGGCTACACCTTC
TRBJ2-7,TRBV2,NA,TRBD1,CASRRTGSSYEQYF,TGTGCCAGCAGGAGGACAGGGAGCTCCTACGAGCAGTACTTC
TRBJ2-3,TRBV7-9,NA,NA,CASSSPTPTDASWADTQYF,TGTGCCAGCAGCTCACCAACCCCAACGGACGCATCTTGGGCGGATACGCAGTATTTT
TRBJ2-7,TRBV6-6,NA,NA,CASSYAGTPSSYEQYF,TGTGCCAGCAGTTACGCAGGGACACCAAGCTCCTACGAGCAGTACTTC